This is a list of T cell receptor beta chains from one sample in a study of OX40 agonist ivuxolimab in advanced cancers. Some clones are missing from TCRdb's copy, which holds only in-frame ones; the method was immunoSEQ multiplex PCR. The sample includes tens of thousands of clones, roughly 80% of them seen just once. The material sequenced was CD4+ or CD8+ T cells sorted from blood, taken in a trial of the OX40 agonist ivuxolimab. These receptors all stem from an adult with an advanced solid tumor such as melanoma, head and neck, liver or kidney cancer. The CDR3 runs from the conserved cysteine through the conserved F or W. Fields, in order: CDR3 DNA, CDR3 protein, J gene, V gene, D gene, clone size. A D gene is named only where the DNA matches it firmly. Where a row states a size, it is once, few, many or the class of an expanded clone; other rows omit it.

TGTGCCAGCAGCCAACCTAGCGGGGTAGATACGCAGTATTTT,CASSQPSGVDTQYF,TRBJ2-3,TRBV7-2,TRBD2,NA
TGTGCCAGCTCTGAGGGGAAAGGCTACACCTTC,CASSEGKGYTF,TRBJ1-2,TRBV19,NA,once
TGTGCCAGCAGCTCCTCAGGGTCCCCCTATAATTCACCCCTCCACTTT,CASSSSGSPYNSPLHF,TRBJ1-6,TRBV5-4,NA,NA
TGTGCCAGCAGTTACCCCTCTGGTAGGGTGGGCAACGAGCAGTACTTC,CASSYPSGRVGNEQYF,TRBJ2-7,TRBV6-6,NA,NA
TGTGCCACAAGGACAGGCCTTTTCTCTGGGGCCAACGTCCTGACTTTC,CATRTGLFSGANVLTF,TRBJ2-6,TRBV27,TRBD1,NA
TGTGCCAGCAGCTTAACGCCAGACGATTCACCCCTCCACTTT,CASSLTPDDSPLHF,TRBJ1-6,TRBV7-2,NA,NA
TGTGCCAGCAGCTTGGGACAGTCGAACACCGGGGAGCTGTTTTTT,CASSLGQSNTGELFF,TRBJ2-2,TRBV7-9,TRBD1,NA
TGTGCCAGCAGCTCCAGGGGTTTCACATACAATGAGCAGTTCTTC,CASSSRGFTYNEQFF,TRBJ2-1,TRBV11-1,NA,NA
TGTGCCAGCAGTCGAGCAGGGGAGTTTTCACCCCTCCACTTT,CASSRAGEFSPLHF,TRBJ1-6,TRBV28,NA,NA
TGTGCCAGCAGCTCGCTTGGGGGACTAGCGGGGAGAAGCTCCTACAATGAGCAGTTCTTC,CASSSLGGLAGRSSYNEQFF,TRBJ2-1,TRBV9,TRBD2,NA
TGTGCCAGCAGCTTGCTGGGGACAGGTAACCAAGAGACCCAGTACTTC,CASSLLGTGNQETQYF,TRBJ2-5,TRBV5-6,TRBD1,NA
TGTGCCAGTAGTTTACAGGGGACCGAAGGAACTAATGAAAAACTGTTTTTT,CASSLQGTEGTNEKLFF,TRBJ1-4,TRBV19,TRBD1,once
TGTGCCACAAAATCGCCGAGGGTAGCGACTGAAGCTTTCTTT,CATKSPRVATEAFF,TRBJ1-1,TRBV6-5,NA,NA
TGTGCCAGCAGCTTAGTAGGGGGATATAGCAATCAGCCCCAGCATTTT,CASSLVGGYSNQPQHF,TRBJ1-5,TRBV7-2,NA,NA
TGTGCCTGGAGTCGAGCACGACTAGCGGGGGGGGCAGAGACCCAGTACTTC,CAWSRARLAGGAETQYF,TRBJ2-5,TRBV30,TRBD2,NA
TGTGCCAGCAGGCGATTGGGACAGGGCGATCAGCCCCAGCATTTT,CASRRLGQGDQPQHF,TRBJ1-5,TRBV6-5,TRBD1,NA
TGTGCCAGCAGTGACCAAAGGGAGACCCAGTACTTC,CASSDQRETQYF,TRBJ2-5,TRBV2,NA,NA
TGTGCCAGCAGTCACTCCGGGACAGGGAACTACAATGAGCAGTTCTTC,CASSHSGTGNYNEQFF,TRBJ2-1,TRBV6-5,TRBD1,NA
TGTGCCAGCAGTGCTTCGACAGGGAATAATTCACCCCTCCACTTT,CASSASTGNNSPLHF,TRBJ1-6,TRBV25-1,TRBD1,NA
TGCGCCAGCAGCTATTACGAGCAGTACTTC,CASSYYEQYF,TRBJ2-7,TRBV5-1,NA,NA
TGTGCCAGCAGACCGGGGGGGTCCTACAATGAGCAGTTCTTC,CASRPGGSYNEQFF,TRBJ2-1,TRBV28,TRBD2,NA
TGTGCCAGCGGAGAGCTGAACACTGAAGCTTTCTTT,CASGELNTEAFF,TRBJ1-1,TRBV7-9,NA,NA
TGTGCCAGCAGCTCAGGACGCAGGGGCCTCTATAATTCACCCCTCCACTTT,CASSSGRRGLYNSPLHF,TRBJ1-6,TRBV7-8,NA,NA
TGTGCCAGCAGCCCGGACAGCAATCAGCCCCAGCATTTT,CASSPDSNQPQHF,TRBJ1-5,TRBV7-2,NA,few
TGTGCTAGTGGAGGGGGACAGACACGGGAAAAACTGTTTTTT,CASGGGQTREKLFF,TRBJ1-4,TRBV12-5,TRBD1,NA
TGTGCCAGCAGTTACGTGGGGGGCGTTCAAGAGACCCAGTACTTC,CASSYVGGVQETQYF,TRBJ2-5,TRBV6-5,NA,NA
TGTGCCAGCAGCCAACAGCCGGACACTGAAGCTTTCTTT,CASSQQPDTEAFF,TRBJ1-1,TRBV14,NA,once
TGTGCCAGCAGCTTAGTAGGTGGGAGCACAGATACGCAGTATTTT,CASSLVGGSTDTQYF,TRBJ2-3,TRBV11-2,NA,NA
TGTGCCAGCAGTTTAAGGCAGGCGTCCCCGGAAGCTTTCTTT,CASSLRQASPEAFF,TRBJ1-1,TRBV27,NA,once
TGTGCCTGGAGGGTAGATCGGGAATCCCCCCTCCACTTT,CAWRVDRESPLHF,TRBJ1-6,TRBV30,NA,NA
TGTGCCAGCAGCTTCGTAGGGAACACTGAAGCTTTCTTT,CASSFVGNTEAFF,TRBJ1-1,TRBV7-9,NA,NA
TGTGCCAGCAGTTCCTCGTTTGCGGGTAATGAAAAACTGTTTTTT,CASSSSFAGNEKLFF,TRBJ1-4,TRBV28,NA,NA
TGTGCCAGCAGCAGGGATAGCAATCAGCCCCAGCATTTT,CASSRDSNQPQHF,TRBJ1-5,TRBV6-5,NA,NA
TGTGCCAGCAGCGCTTACAGGACAGAAAACAATGAGCAGTTCTTC,CASSAYRTENNEQFF,TRBJ2-1,TRBV9,NA,NA
TGTGCCAGTAGTGCCCCACTAGGGAGCTCCTACGAGCAGTACTTC,CASSAPLGSSYEQYF,TRBJ2-7,TRBV19,NA,NA
TGTGCCAGCAGATTCGGTCGGTCTGGGGCCAACGTCCTGACTTTC,CASRFGRSGANVLTF,TRBJ2-6,TRBV27,NA,NA
TGTGCCAGCACCATCCTACAGGGACGGCATTCACCCCTCCACTTT,CASTILQGRHSPLHF,TRBJ1-6,TRBV28,NA,once
TGTGCCAGCAGCGTCTATCAGGGGGCGAACATTCAGTACTTC,CASSVYQGANIQYF,TRBJ2-4,TRBV7-2,TRBD1,NA
TGTGCCACCAACTCGGTGAACACAGATACGCAGTATTTT,CATNSVNTDTQYF,TRBJ2-3,TRBV6-5,NA,NA
TGTGCCAGCTCAGGACAGGGTATCAACATTCAGTACTTC,CASSGQGINIQYF,TRBJ2-4,TRBV18,TRBD1,NA
TGTGCCAGCTCATCCCCGGGGGCTGAGCAGTTCTTC,CASSSPGAEQFF,TRBJ2-1,TRBV18,NA,NA
TGTGCCATCAGTGAGTTGGGTGTAAAAGAGACCCAGTACTTC,CAISELGVKETQYF,TRBJ2-5,TRBV10-3,NA,NA
TGTGCCAGCAATGGCTGGCGGTTCCTCGGGGAGCTGTTTTTT,CASNGWRFLGELFF,TRBJ2-2,TRBV28,NA,NA
TGTGCCAGCAGTGAAGTGGGGGACAGGGGAGATACGCAGTATTTT,CASSEVGDRGDTQYF,TRBJ2-3,TRBV6-1,TRBD1,NA
TGTGCCAGCAGTACCTACACGGAGAGGGATCAGCCCCAGCATTTT,CASSTYTERDQPQHF,TRBJ1-5,TRBV27,NA,NA
TGTGCCAGCTCACCGGAGGCAGGGGAGAGGTACGAGCAGTACTTC,CASSPEAGERYEQYF,TRBJ2-7,TRBV18,NA,NA
TGTCTGTCTTCGGGGTGGGAGCGGAGCTACACCTTC,CLSSGWERSYTF,TRBJ1-2,TRBV5-6,NA,NA
TGTGCCAGCAGTTTTTTAACAGGGGGGGAGACCCAGTACTTC,CASSFLTGGETQYF,TRBJ2-5,TRBV6-6,TRBD1,NA
TGTGCCAGCAGCGGATCAGGGGGAAGCAATCAGCCCCAGCATTTT,CASSGSGGSNQPQHF,TRBJ1-5,TRBV28,TRBD1,NA